These 15 T cell receptor beta chains were sequenced from one sample in a study of T-cell reconstitution after alpha-beta-depleted transplantation in children. It was with unique molecular identifiers that the TCRbeta library was prepared. Using its own MiXCR run on the PCR reads, TCRdb lists one record per CDR3 protein. The data hold about 600,000 distinct CDR3 sequences, with roughly a tenth observed a single time. The sample in question was PBMCs from the stem cell graft donor, obtained from the stem cell graft. All receptors derive from a human donor who donated a stem cell graft to a child with acute myeloid leukemia.

V and J are TRBV30 and TRBJ1-3; no clear D. Trimming removed 4 bases at V and 0 bases at J, with 10 bases between. CDR1 and CDR2 from the germline V gene are GTSNPN and SVGIG (reference sequence). This CDR3 contains 14 residues. For the CDR3, the DNA is TGTGCCTGGACTCAACTTAGCTCTGGAAACACCATATATTTT. Translation gives CAWTQLSSGNTIYF.

In its sample, this clonotype was seen a few times. This chain connects TRBV11-2 to TRBJ2-7; 10 bases are shared with TRBD2. V shed 0 bases, J shed 7 bases, and the junction held 18 bases outside the gene matches. The V gene's germline CDR1 is SGHAT and CDR2 FQNNGV. The CDR3 runs 19 residues. CDR3 sequence: CASSLEGLAGVRRIREQYF. The DNA for the CDR3 is TGTGCCAGCAGCTTAGAGGGTCTAGCGGGAGTGAGGCGGATACGGGAGCAGTACTTC.

The sample holds a few counts of this clonotype. The chain joins TRBV2 to TRBJ2-7; 7 bases fit TRBD1. J gave up 3 bases and V 8 bases, and 7 bases lay outside the gene matches. Germline-derived CDR1 and CDR2 are SNHLY and FYNNEI. This CDR3 is 13 amino acids long. This chain's CDR3 is CASVGQLYYEQYF. The CDR3 nucleotides are TGTGCCAGCGTGGGACAGTTGTACTACGAGCAGTACTTC.

V is TRBV9 and J is TRBJ2-1; D may match TRBD1 or TRBD2 (6 bases each). The V end lost 0 bases, the J end lost 5 bases, and 9 bases lay between the germline ends. CDR3 length: 14 residues. Germline V gene sequence: CDR1 SGDLS, CDR2 YYNGEE. The CDR3 coding sequence is TGTGCCAGCAGCGTAGGGGGGGCCCACAATGAGCAGTTCTTC. It codes for CASSVGGAHNEQFF.

The rearrangement uses TRBV6-2 or TRBV6-3 and TRBJ2-1; weak D call: TRBD1 (7 bases). CDR1 is MNHEY and CDR2 is SVGEGT in the germline V gene. V was pared by 4 bases and J by 4 bases, with 17 bases between. The CDR3 length is 16 residues. As DNA, the CDR3 is TGTGCCAGCAGTTCCGGGGGACAGAGTTTATACAATGAGCAGTTCTTC. Amino acids: CASSSGGQSLYNEQFF.

This clonotype was detected many times. The rearrangement uses TRBV4-2 and TRBJ2-3; D might be TRBD2 (6 bases). This CDR3 contains 15 residues. V was pared by 0 bases and J by 6 bases, with 13 bases between. Germline values: CDR1 LGHNA, CDR2 YNFKEQ. This CDR3 reads CASSQDPRLDDTQYF. DNA for the CDR3: TGTGCCAGCAGCCAAGATCCCAGACTAGATGATACGCAGTATTTT.

The rearrangement links TRBV27 to TRBJ2-7, with D tentatively TRBD1 (5 bases). Germline CDR1 reads MNHEY; CDR2 reads SMNVEV (reference sequence). The CDR3 runs to 14 residues. The ends were cut back, 2 bases at V and 3 bases at J, with 11 bases in the middle. The DNA for the CDR3 is TGTGCCAGCAGTTTAGATACAGGTCGCTACGAGCAGTACTTC. Its translation: CASSLDTGRYEQYF.

This clonotype was seen many times. This chain links TRBV29-1 with TRBJ2-2; D gene unclear. The CDR3 length is 15 residues. Germline CDR1 SQVTM, CDR2 ANQGSEA. V was trimmed by 2 bases and J by 4 bases, leaving 14 bases between them. The CDR3 here is CSVESLVGVTGELFF. DNA of the CDR3: TGCAGCGTTGAATCTCTTGTTGGAGTCACCGGGGAGCTGTTTTTT.

The V call is TRBV29-1, the J call TRBJ2-1; 8 bases agree with TRBD2. J lost 5 bases, V lost 7 bases, and 19 bases had no gene match. Looked up from germline, CDR1 is SQVTM and CDR2 is ANQGSEA. The CDR3 length is 17 residues. CDR3 in DNA: TGCAGCGCAGTGACTAGCGCGCCACAACCACTGAACAATGAGCAGTTCTTC. Translated, it gives CSAVTSAPQPLNNEQFF.

This chain links TRBV12-3 or TRBV12-4 with TRBJ2-5, with TRBD2 identical over 9 bases. Trimming cost V 2 bases and J 7 bases; bases outside gene matches: 5. The CDR3 has 14 amino acids. The CDR3 loop reads CASSLNGREGTQYF. DNA for the CDR3: TGTGCCAGCAGTTTAAACGGGCGGGAGGGGACCCAGTACTTC.

CDR3 residues: CASSYSLGNYGYTF. Written as DNA, the CDR3 is TGTGCCAGCAGTTACTCGTTAGGAAACTATGGCTACACCTTC. This chain connects TRBV6-5 to TRBJ1-2, with no clear D. Germline lookup yields CDR1 MNHEY and CDR2 SVGAGI. The CDR3 covers 14 residues. The V and J ends lost 0 bases and 2 bases respectively, with 7 bases between them.

This clonotype was detected only a few times. As DNA, the CDR3 is TGTGCCACCAGTGATCCTCGGACAGGGGGTGGAGAGACCCAGTACTTC. Translation gives CATSDPRTGGGETQYF. This rearrangement joins TRBV24-1 to TRBJ2-5; TRBD1 aligns across 10 bases. V gave up 3 bases and J gave up 4 bases; unmatched junction bases: 7. This CDR3 region has 16 residues. The germline gives CDR1 KGHDR, CDR2 SFDVKD.

This clonotype has a handful of counts. The chain is built from TRBV5-1 and TRBJ2-2; no definite D call. CDR1 SGHRS and CDR2 YFSETQ come from the germline V gene. Trimming removed 0 bases from V and 6 bases from J, with 9 bases in between. The CDR3 spans 14 residues. The CDR3 protein is CASSLALPAGELFF. CDR3 bases: TGCGCCAGCAGCTTGGCCTTACCCGCCGGGGAGCTGTTTTTT.

This clonotype has a count of ten or more. In DNA form, the CDR3 reads TGCAGCGCTCCGGGACAGGGGGGTCAGCCCCAGCATTTT. Encoded protein: CSAPGQGGQPQHF. The chain combines TRBV29-1 with TRBJ1-5, with TRBD1 matching over 11 bases. J was trimmed by 6 bases and V by 7 bases; bases with no gene match: 5. Germline lookup yields CDR1 SQVTM and CDR2 ANQGSEA. The CDR3 contains 13 residues.

The V gene is TRBV5-6, the J gene TRBJ2-1; D assignment may be TRBD1 or TRBD2 (5 bases each). The CDR3 covers 13 residues. Germline assignment: CDR1 SGHDT and CDR2 YYEEEE. The V gene lost 7 bases and the J gene lost 8 bases, with 16 bases spanning the gap. The CDR3 DNA is TGTGCCAGCGGCCCGGGGCTCACGGATGAGCAGTTCTTC. Its protein is CASGPGLTDEQFF.